The clone carrying this T cell receptor (beta chain) was seen a few times. The V end lost 2 bases, the J end lost 7 bases, and 12 bases lay between the germline ends. Germline V gene data show CDR1 as ENHRY and CDR2 as SYGVKD. This CDR3 has 14 residues. TCRdb re-derived calls from the RT-PCR reads in MiXCR, one entry per CDR3 protein. Of around 700,000 distinct CDR3 sequences in the sample, 12% to 15% were seen once. Material for sequencing was memory CD4+ T cells from blood. This TCR derives from a female donor in good health, serving as a healthy control. The chain joins TRBV10-3 to TRBJ1-5; D gene uncertain. The CDR3 nucleotides read TGTGCCATCAGTGAGGGCGCGTTGGGGCAGCCCCAGCATTTT. Translated, it gives CAISEGALGQPQHF.